This TCR beta chain was sequenced in a study of spatial heterogeneity in lung cancer. The sample holds many counts of this clonotype. Its matching antigen is unknown. Each molecule of TCR cDNA was tagged with one unique molecular identifier. TCRdb recomputed calls from the 5' RACE reads with MiXCR, one row per CDR3 protein. The sample consists of several thousand distinct CDR3 sequences, more than 6.5% of them appearing once. Trimming removed 2 bases from V and 8 bases from J, with 10 bases in between. CDR1 is SGHTA, CDR2 FQGNSA, per germline. The CDR3 totals 13 residues. Time point: sample taken at primary tumor resection. Findings and caveats of the study: Tumor mutation count correlated with how many alpha and beta TCRs expanded intratumorally.

The gene calls are TRBV7-2 and TRBJ1-5; D ambiguous. The TCR comes from a male donor with early-stage non-small cell lung cancer. The source was lung tumor tissue, collected at surgery. The CDR3 reads CASSLSSGKPQHF. CDR3 bases: TGTGCCAGCAGCTTATCGTCCGGCAAGCCCCAGCATTTT.